This T cell receptor (beta chain) is from a study of blood T cell repertoires in COVID-19. Across the study: Sites in the United States, Italy and Spain provided acute and convalescent COVID-19 samples. Sample material is recorded as cDNA or gDNA derived from T cells, B-cell-depleted T cells, or PBMCs.

As processed by the authors: Counts of nucleated cells, estimated from reference gene primer amplification, were obtained. The repertoire was sequenced with immunoSEQ multiplex PCR; TCRdb's copy has only in-frame clones and lacks some. The V and J calls and clone size are taken from that table; D and trimming were inferred from the DNA. Among some 200,000 clones listed, roughly four fifths were seen once. The CDR3 runs 13 residues. V lost 1 base to trimming and J lost 7 bases, with 8 bases between them. The germline CDR1 and CDR2 sequences are SGHAT and FQNNGV. The chain links TRBV11-2 to TRBJ2-1; D gene unclear. Source material: peripheral blood. The source is a woman aged 30 to 39 who had recovered from COVID-19. The CDR3 protein is CASSLVTGNEQFF. The CDR3 coding sequence is TGTGCCAGCAGCTTAGTTACGGGTAATGAGCAGTTCTTC. The full variable domain, in which reference TRBV11-2 and TRBJ2-1 provide the parts outside the CDR3, is EAGVAQSPRYKIIEKRQSVAFWCNPISGHATLYWYQQILGQGPKLLIQFQNNGVVDDSQLPKDRFSAERLKGVDSTLKIQPAKLEDSAVYLCASSLVTGNEQFFGPGTRLTVL.